The 23 T cell receptor beta chains in this list originate from one sample, sequenced in a study of cytomegalovirus exposure and HLA in healthy donors. The PCR made use of 60 Vbeta and 13 Jbeta primers. Here immunoSEQ multiplex PCR was the method, and the copy in TCRdb shows in-frame clones only, minus some. The repertoire consists of about 170,000 clones, with about four fifths occurring once and the leading ten covering 2% to 3%. The sample comprised PBMCs. These receptors were collected from a male donor in good health and CMV-seronegative.

The rearrangement uses TRBV4-1 and TRBJ2-5, with 7 positions matching TRBD1. The CDR3 is made up of 16 amino acids. Trimming removed 4 bases from V and 1 base from J; junction bases left unmatched: 9. Germline CDR1 MGHRA, CDR2 YSYEKL. CDR3 nucleotide sequence: TGCGCCAGCAGCCCCGGGACAGAAGGAACCCAAGAGACCCAGTACTTC. This gives the protein CASSPGTEGTQETQYF.

V and J are TRBV27 and TRBJ2-7; 9 bases are a match to TRBD2. CDR1 and CDR2 (germline): MNHEY, SMNVEV (reference sequence). This CDR3 is built from 15 residues. V lost 5 bases to trimming and J lost 1 base; unmatched junction nucleotides: 6. In DNA, the CDR3 is TGTGCCAGCAGTCCAGGACTAGCGCCTTCCTACGAGCAGTACTTC. This codes for CASSPGLAPSYEQYF.

The chain is built from TRBV18 and TRBJ2-5; TRBD2 is a possible D gene (6 bases). V was clipped by 4 bases and J by 1 base, with 13 bases between them. CDR1 is KGHSH, CDR2 LQKENI, per germline. The CDR3 is 15 residues long. The CDR3 reads CASSLQGGVQETQYF. DNA of the CDR3: TGTGCCAGCTCACTCCAAGGCGGGGTCCAAGAGACCCAGTACTTC.

J is TRBJ2-1 and V is TRBV5-8, with D maybe TRBD2 (6 bases). The CDR3 totals 14 residues. In germline, CDR1 is SGHTS, CDR2 YDEGEE. V lost 2 bases, J lost 3 bases, and 9 bases lay in between. For the CDR3, the DNA is TGTGCCAGCAGCTTACGCGGGGACTACAATGAGCAGTTCTTC. Its translation: CASSLRGDYNEQFF.

This rearrangement joins TRBV29-1 to TRBJ2-1; 8 bases match TRBD1. Unmatched junction bases numbered 4, after V lost 3 bases and J lost 6 bases. In germline, CDR1 is SQVTM, CDR2 ANQGSEA. This CDR3 is 13 amino acids long. CDR3 in amino acids: CSVEGQELNEQFF. The DNA of the CDR3 is TGCAGCGTTGAGGGACAGGAGCTCAATGAGCAGTTCTTC.

This sequence joins TRBV18 and TRBJ1-3; the D gene is possibly TRBD1 (5 bases). Trimming shortened V by 2 bases and J by 0 bases, and 14 bases separated the two germline ends. Germline V gene lookup returns CDR1 KGHSH and CDR2 LQKENI. The CDR3 contains 17 residues. This CDR3 is CASSPSLGDSSGNTIYF. The CDR3 DNA follows: TGTGCCAGCTCACCATCTTTAGGGGATAGCTCTGGAAACACCATATATTTT.

The chain recombines TRBV5-4 with TRBJ2-5; TRBD2 is a possible D gene (6 bases). Trimming shortened V by 2 bases and J by 7 bases, and 12 bases separated the two germline ends. Germline V gene sequence: CDR1 SGHNT, CDR2 YYREEE (reference sequence). This CDR3 is 13 amino acids long. CDR3 coding DNA: TGTGCCAGCAGCTTAGCGGGTCCGGGGACCCAGTACTTC. This sequence encodes CASSLAGPGTQYF.

The chain combines TRBV6-1 with TRBJ2-6; TRBD2 matches 13 bases. There are 19 residues in the CDR3. Germline V gives CDR1 MNHNS, CDR2 SASEGT. V shed 4 bases, J shed 0 bases, and the junction held 6 bases outside the gene matches. The CDR3 region is CASSAAGLAGNSGANVLTF. In nucleotides, the CDR3 is TGTGCCAGCAGTGCCGCGGGACTAGCGGGGAACTCTGGGGCCAACGTCCTGACTTTC.

V usage is TRBV30 and J usage is TRBJ1-6; TRBD1 aligns across 10 bases. CDR1 and CDR2 (germline): GTSNPN, SVGIG (reference sequence). The CDR3 covers 14 residues. Trimming cost V 4 bases and J 7 bases; bases outside gene matches: 4. This CDR3 reads CAWTGGQGNSPLHF. Written as DNA, the CDR3 is TGTGCCTGGACGGGGGGACAGGGGAATTCACCCCTCCACTTT.

The genes are TRBV5-1 and TRBJ2-3, with a possible D match to TRBD1 (5 bases). CDR3 size: 15 residues. Germline-derived CDR1 and CDR2 are SGHRS and YFSETQ. Trimming took 1 base from V and 5 from J, leaving 14 bases between them. CDR3 region: CASSLRGVDRDTQYF. The CDR3 DNA sequence: TGCGCCAGCAGCTTGAGGGGTGTCGACCGAGATACGCAGTATTTT.

This chain's CDR3 is CASSVDRGLSTDTQYF. In DNA, the CDR3 is TGTGCCAGCAGCGTAGATAGGGGGCTCAGCACAGATACGCAGTATTTT. V usage is TRBV9 and J usage is TRBJ2-3; 7 positions match TRBD1. The CDR3 loop spans 16 amino acids. Looked up from germline, CDR1 is SGDLS and CDR2 is YYNGEE. Unmatched junction bases numbered 4, after V lost 0 bases and J lost 0 bases.

This clone was observed a handful of times. The chain couples TRBV4-1 to TRBJ1-4, with TRBD1 matching 7 bases. Per the germline V gene, CDR1 is MGHRA and CDR2 is YSYEKL. V was clipped by 0 bases and J by 11 bases; unmatched bases: 9. This CDR3 has 15 amino acids. The chain's CDR3 is CASSQDGDSRAKLFF. The DNA of the CDR3 is TGCGCCAGCAGCCAAGATGGGGACAGTAGGGCCAAACTGTTTTTT.

This chain uses TRBV7-9 with TRBJ2-2, with 11 bases identical to TRBD2. The CDR3 has 15 amino acids. With V trimmed by 3 bases and J by 3 bases, 0 bases remained unmatched. The germline V gene encodes CDR1 SEHNR and CDR2 FQNEAQ (reference sequence). In nucleotides, the CDR3 is TGTGCCAGCAGCTTTAGCGGGGGGGACACCGGGGAGCTGTTTTTT. Amino acid sequence: CASSFSGGDTGELFF. Using reference TRBV7-9 and TRBJ2-2 for the parts outside the CDR3, the full variable domain is DTGVSQNPRHKITKRGQNVTFRCDPISEHNRLYWYRQTLGQGPEFLTYFQNEAQLEKSRLLSDRFSAERPKGSFSTLEIQRTEQGDSAMYLCASSFSGGDTGELFFGEGSRLTVL.

The rearrangement joins TRBV7-3 to TRBJ2-3, with D perhaps matching TRBD2 (6 bases). The CDR3 length is 14 residues. CDR1 is SGHTA, CDR2 FQGTGA, per germline. With 3 bases removed from V and 4 bases from J, the gap between germline ends came to 11 bases. In DNA, the CDR3 is TGTGCCAGCAGCTTTTCGGGAGTGGCAGATACGCAGTATTTT. Residues: CASSFSGVADTQYF.

The count of this clone is one. In nucleotides, the CDR3 is TGTGCCAGCAGTGAACCTACAGGGGGTAATGAAAAACTGTTTTTT. Translation gives CASSEPTGGNEKLFF. The chain combines TRBV2 with TRBJ1-4, with 8 bases that match TRBD1. V dropped 2 bases and J dropped 4; count of bases not matched to a gene: 3. The CDR3 sequence is 15 residues long. Germline assignment: CDR1 SNHLY and CDR2 FYNNEI.

The rearrangement joins TRBV5-1 to TRBJ2-3, with 11 nucleotides matching TRBD2. CDR3 length: 16 residues. The germline gives CDR1 SGHRS, CDR2 YFSETQ. V dropped 2 bases and J dropped 2; count of bases not matched to a gene: 4. The CDR3 protein is CASSFGLAGHTDTQYF. CDR3 coding DNA: TGCGCCAGCAGCTTTGGACTAGCGGGCCACACAGATACGCAGTATTTT.

The rearrangement uses TRBV5-1 and TRBJ2-3; 13 bases fit TRBD2. After removal of 5 bases from V and 2 bases from J, the junction contained 8 bases not matched to a gene. In germline, CDR1 is SGHRS, CDR2 YFSETQ. The CDR3 is 17 amino acids. CDR3 coding DNA: TGCGCCAGCAGTAAGGGACTAGCGGGATCGAACACAGATACGCAGTATTTT. Its translation is CASSKGLAGSNTDTQYF. Combining the CDR3 with reference TRBV5-1 and TRBJ2-3 gives the whole variable domain KAGVTQTPRYLIKTRGQQVTLSCSPISGHRSVSWYQQTPGQGLQFLFEYFSETQRNKGNFPGRFSGRQFSNSRSEMNVSTLELGDSALYLCASSKGLAGSNTDTQYFGPGTRLTVL.

The J gene is TRBJ2-7, the V gene TRBV6-6; maybe TRBD2 (5 bases). V was cut by 0 bases and J by 3 bases, with 12 bases left in between. The length of the CDR3 is 15 residues. Germline CDR1 and CDR2: MNHNY and SVGAGI (reference sequence). Written as DNA, the CDR3 is TGTGCCAGCAGTTACTCTAGCGCGAACAACTACGAGCAGTACTTC. The encoded protein is CASSYSSANNYEQYF.

The chain couples TRBV7-6 to TRBJ1-2; D is unclear. Trimming shortened V by 5 bases and J by 6 bases, and 19 bases separated the two germline ends. CDR1 is SGHVS, CDR2 FNYEAQ, per germline. The CDR3 runs to 15 residues. CDR3 in amino acids: CASSRRSGAGNGYTF. The CDR3 coding sequence is TGTGCCAGCAGCCGCAGAAGCGGCGCCGGTAATGGCTACACCTTC.

V is TRBV23-1 and J is TRBJ2-7; D may be TRBD2 (5 bases). TRBV23-1 is flagged as an ORF with uncertain function. The CDR3 runs to 17 residues. The V gene lost 4 bases and the J gene lost 1 base, with 20 bases spanning the gap. This chain's CDR3 is CASSPAPLAHQSYEQYF. The CDR3, as DNA: TGCGCCAGCAGTCCCGCACCCCTAGCCCACCAGTCCTACGAGCAGTACTTC.

This clone was observed once. The chain is built from TRBV15 and TRBJ2-1; 7 bases line up with TRBD2. This CDR3 is built from 21 residues. V dropped 1 base and J dropped 5; count of bases not matched to a gene: 23. Germline CDR1 is LNHNV and CDR2 is YYDKDF (reference sequence). The CDR3 reads CATSRVRDYVPSPRENNEQFF. In DNA, the CDR3 is TGTGCCACCAGCAGAGTTCGGGACTACGTGCCCTCTCCTAGGGAGAACAATGAGCAGTTCTTC.

The CDR3 here is CASSPGGGPYGYTF. The CDR3 nucleotides read TGTGCCAGCAGTCCGGGAGGGGGGCCCTATGGCTACACCTTC. V gene TRBV6-1 combines with J gene TRBJ1-2, with D perhaps matching TRBD1 (6 bases). The V gene lost 5 bases and the J gene lost 4 bases, with 14 bases spanning the gap. Germline V lookup: CDR1 MNHNS, CDR2 SASEGT. The CDR3 has 14 amino acids.

This clone has more than one count but fewer than ten. The genes are TRBV5-1 and TRBJ1-2, with unresolved D. This CDR3 contains 14 residues. Trimming removed 6 bases from V and 4 bases from J, with 16 bases in between. The germline CDR1 and CDR2 sequences are SGHRS and YFSETQ. The CDR3 DNA sequence: TGCGCCAGCAAATTACAGAGGGCGGGCTATGGCTACACCTTC. Its translation is CASKLQRAGYGYTF.